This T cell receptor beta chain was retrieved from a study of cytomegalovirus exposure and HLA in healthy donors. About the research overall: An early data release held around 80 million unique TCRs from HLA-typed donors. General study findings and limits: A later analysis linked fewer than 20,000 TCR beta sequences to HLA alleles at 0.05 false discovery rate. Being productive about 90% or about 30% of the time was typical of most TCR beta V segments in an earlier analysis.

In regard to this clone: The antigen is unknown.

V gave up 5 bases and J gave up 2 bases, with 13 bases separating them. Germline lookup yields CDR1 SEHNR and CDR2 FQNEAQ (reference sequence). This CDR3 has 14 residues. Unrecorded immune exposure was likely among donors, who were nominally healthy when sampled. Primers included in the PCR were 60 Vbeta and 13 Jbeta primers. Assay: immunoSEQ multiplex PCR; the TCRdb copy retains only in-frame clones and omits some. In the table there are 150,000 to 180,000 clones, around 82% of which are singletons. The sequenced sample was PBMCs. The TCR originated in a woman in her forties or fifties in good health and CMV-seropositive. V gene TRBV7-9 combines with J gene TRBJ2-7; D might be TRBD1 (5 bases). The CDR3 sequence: CASSQGGGAYEQYF. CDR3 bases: TGTGCCAGCAGCCAGGGCGGCGGAGCCTACGAGCAGTACTTC.